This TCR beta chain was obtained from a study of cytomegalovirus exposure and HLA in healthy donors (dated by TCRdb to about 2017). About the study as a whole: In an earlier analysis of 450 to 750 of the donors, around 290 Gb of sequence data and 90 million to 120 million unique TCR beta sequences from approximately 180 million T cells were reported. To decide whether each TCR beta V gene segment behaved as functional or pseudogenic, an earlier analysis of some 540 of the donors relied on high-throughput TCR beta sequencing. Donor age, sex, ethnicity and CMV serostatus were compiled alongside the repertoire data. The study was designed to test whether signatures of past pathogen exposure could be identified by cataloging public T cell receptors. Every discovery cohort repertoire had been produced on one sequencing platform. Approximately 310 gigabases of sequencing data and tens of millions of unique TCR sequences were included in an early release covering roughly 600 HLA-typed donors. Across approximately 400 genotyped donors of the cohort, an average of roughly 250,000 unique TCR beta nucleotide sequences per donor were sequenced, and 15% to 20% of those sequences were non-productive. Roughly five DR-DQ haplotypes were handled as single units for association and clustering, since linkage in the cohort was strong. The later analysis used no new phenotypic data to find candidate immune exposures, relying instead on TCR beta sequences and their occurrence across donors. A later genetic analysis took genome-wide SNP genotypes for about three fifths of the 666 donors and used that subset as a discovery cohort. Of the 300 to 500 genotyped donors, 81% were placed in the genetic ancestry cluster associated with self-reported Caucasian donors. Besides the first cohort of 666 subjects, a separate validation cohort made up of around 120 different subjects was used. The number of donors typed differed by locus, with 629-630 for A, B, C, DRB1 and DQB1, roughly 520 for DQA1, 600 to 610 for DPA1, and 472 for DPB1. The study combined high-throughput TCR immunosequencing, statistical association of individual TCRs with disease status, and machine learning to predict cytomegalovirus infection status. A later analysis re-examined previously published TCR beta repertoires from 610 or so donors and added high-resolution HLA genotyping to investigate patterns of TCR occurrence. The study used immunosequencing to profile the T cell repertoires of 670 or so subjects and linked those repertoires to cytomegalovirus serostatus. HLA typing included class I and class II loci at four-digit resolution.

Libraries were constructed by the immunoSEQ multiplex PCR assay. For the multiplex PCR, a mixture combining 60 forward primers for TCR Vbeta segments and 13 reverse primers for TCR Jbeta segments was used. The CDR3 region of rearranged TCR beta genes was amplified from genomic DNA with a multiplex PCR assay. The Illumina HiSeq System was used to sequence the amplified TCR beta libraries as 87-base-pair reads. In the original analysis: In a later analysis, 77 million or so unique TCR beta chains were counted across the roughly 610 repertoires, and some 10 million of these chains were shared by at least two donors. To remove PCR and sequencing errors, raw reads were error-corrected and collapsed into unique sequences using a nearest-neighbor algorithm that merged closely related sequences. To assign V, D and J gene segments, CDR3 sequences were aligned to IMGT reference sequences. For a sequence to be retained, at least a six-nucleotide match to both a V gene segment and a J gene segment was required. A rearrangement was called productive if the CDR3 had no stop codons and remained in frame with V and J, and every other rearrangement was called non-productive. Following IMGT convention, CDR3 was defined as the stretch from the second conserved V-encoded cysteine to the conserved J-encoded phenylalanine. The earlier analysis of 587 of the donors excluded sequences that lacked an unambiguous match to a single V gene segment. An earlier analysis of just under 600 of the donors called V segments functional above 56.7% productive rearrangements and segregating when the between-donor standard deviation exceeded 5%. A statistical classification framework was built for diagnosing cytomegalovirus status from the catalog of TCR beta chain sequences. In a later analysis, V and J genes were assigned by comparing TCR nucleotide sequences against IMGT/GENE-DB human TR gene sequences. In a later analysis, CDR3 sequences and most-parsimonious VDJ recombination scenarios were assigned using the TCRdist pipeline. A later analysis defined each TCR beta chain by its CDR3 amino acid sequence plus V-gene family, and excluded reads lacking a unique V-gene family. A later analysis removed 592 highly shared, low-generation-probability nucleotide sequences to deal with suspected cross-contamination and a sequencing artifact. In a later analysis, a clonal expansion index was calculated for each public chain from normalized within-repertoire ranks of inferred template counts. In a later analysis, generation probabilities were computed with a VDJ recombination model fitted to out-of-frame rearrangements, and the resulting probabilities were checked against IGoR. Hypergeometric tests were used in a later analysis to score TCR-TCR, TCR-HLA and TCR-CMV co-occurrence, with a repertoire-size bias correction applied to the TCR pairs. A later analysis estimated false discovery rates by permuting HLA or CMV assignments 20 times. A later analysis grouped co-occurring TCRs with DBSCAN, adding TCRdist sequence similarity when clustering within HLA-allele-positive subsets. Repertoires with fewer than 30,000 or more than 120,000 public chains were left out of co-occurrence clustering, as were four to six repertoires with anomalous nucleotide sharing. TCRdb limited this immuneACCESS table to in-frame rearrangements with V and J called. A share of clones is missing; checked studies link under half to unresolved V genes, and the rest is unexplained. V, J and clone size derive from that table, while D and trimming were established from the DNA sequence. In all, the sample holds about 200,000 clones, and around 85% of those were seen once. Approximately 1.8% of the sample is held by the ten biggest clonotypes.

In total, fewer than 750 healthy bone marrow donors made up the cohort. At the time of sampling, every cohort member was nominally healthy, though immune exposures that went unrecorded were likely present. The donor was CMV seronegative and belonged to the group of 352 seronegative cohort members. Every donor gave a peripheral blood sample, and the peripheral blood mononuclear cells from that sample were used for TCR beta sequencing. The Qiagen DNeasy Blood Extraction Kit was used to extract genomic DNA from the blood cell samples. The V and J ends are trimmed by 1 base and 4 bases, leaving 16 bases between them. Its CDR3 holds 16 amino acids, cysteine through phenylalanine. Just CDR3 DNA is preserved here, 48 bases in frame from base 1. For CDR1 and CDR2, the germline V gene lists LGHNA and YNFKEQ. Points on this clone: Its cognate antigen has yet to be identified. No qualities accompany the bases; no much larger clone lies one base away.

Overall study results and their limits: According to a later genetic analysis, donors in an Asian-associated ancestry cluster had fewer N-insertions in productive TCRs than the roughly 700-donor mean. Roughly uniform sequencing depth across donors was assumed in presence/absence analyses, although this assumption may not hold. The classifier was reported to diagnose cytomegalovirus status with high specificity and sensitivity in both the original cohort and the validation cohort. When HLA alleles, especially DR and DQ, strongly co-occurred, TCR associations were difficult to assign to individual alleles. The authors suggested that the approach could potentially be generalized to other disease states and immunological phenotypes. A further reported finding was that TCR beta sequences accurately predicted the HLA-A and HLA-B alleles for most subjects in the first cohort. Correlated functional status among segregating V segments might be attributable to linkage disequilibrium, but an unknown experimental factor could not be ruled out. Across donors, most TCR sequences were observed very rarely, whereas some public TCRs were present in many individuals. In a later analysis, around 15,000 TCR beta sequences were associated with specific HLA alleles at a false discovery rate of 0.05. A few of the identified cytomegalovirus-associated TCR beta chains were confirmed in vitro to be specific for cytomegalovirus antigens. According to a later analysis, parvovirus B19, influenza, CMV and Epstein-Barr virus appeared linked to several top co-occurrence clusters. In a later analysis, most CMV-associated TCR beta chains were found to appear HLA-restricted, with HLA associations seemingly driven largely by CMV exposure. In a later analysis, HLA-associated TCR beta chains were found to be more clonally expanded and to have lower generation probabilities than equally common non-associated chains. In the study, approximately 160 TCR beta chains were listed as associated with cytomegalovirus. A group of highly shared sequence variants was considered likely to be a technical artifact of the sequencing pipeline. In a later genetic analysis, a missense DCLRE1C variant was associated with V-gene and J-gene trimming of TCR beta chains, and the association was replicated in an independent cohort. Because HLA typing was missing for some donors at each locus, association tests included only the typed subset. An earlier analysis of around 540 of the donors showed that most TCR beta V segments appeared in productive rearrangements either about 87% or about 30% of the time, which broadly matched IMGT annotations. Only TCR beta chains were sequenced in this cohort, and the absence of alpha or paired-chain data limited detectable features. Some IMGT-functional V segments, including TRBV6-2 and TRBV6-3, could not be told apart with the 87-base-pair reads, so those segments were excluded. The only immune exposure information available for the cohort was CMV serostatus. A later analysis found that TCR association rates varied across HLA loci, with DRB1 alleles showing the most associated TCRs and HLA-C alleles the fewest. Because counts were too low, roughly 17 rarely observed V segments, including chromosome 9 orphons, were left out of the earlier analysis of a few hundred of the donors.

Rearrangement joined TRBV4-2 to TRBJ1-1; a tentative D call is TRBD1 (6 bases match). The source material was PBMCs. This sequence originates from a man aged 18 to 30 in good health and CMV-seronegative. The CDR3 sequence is CASSQGPNREGTEAFF. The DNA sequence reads TGTGCCAGCAGCCAAGGACCAAACAGGGAGGGCACTGAAGCTTTCTTT.